This is a list of T cell receptor beta chains from one sample in a study of OX40 agonist ivuxolimab in advanced cancers. Generated by immunoSEQ multiplex PCR, the TCRdb table keeps only in-frame clones and is missing some. The sample includes 30,000 to 45,000 clones, roughly four fifths of them seen just once. The source was CD4+ or CD8+ T cells sorted from blood, collected in a trial of the OX40 agonist ivuxolimab. The receptors originated from an adult with an advanced solid tumor such as melanoma, head and neck, liver or kidney cancer. The conserved cysteine and the conserved F or W are not part of the CDR3 here.

CDR3: ASKAGEGGTEAF
length: 12
J: TRBJ1-1
V: TRBV6-5

CDR3: ASMWRPYEQY
length: 10
J: TRBJ2-7
V: TRBV6-4

CDR3: ASSPPGQGAYEQY
length: 13
J: TRBJ2-7
V: TRBV18

CDR3: ASSAELDTQY
length: 10
J: TRBJ2-3
V: TRBV11-3

CDR3: ASSRTGTNEKLF
length: 12
J: TRBJ1-4
V: TRBV4-1

CDR3: ASSPNDRGTEAF
length: 12
J: TRBJ1-1
V: TRBV18

CDR3: ASSTRGRAF
length: 9
J: TRBJ1-1
V: TRBV10-1

CDR3: ASSLAGANVLT
length: 11
J: TRBJ2-6
V: TRBV7-6

CDR3: ASSPRGSGRHTGELF
length: 15
J: TRBJ2-2
V: TRBV7-9

CDR3: ASGPQGAIVGTEAF
length: 14
J: TRBJ1-1
V: TRBV28

CDR3: ASSVQGPTKNIQY
length: 13
J: TRBJ2-4
V: TRBV2

CDR3: ASSLEGAYGYT
length: 11
J: TRBJ1-2
V: TRBV7-2

CDR3: ASSQSIGKRQPQH
length: 13
J: TRBJ1-5
V: TRBV4-1

CDR3: ATSRDAGGSYEQY
length: 13
J: TRBJ2-7
V: TRBV15

CDR3: ASSLGTSVSYEQY
length: 13
J: TRBJ2-7
V: TRBV11-2

CDR3: ASSPRTGYGYT
length: 11
J: TRBJ1-2
V: TRBV6-6

CDR3: ASSFNRGKNQPQH
length: 13
J: TRBJ1-5
V: TRBV7-9

CDR3: ASSETWGFHSNQPQH
length: 15
J: TRBJ1-5
V: TRBV2

CDR3: ASSYEAGGAFYEAF
length: 14
J: TRBJ1-1
V: TRBV6-6

CDR3: ASSLEGWYEQY
length: 11
J: TRBJ2-7
V: TRBV28

CDR3: ASSRGSYGYT
length: 10
J: TRBJ1-2
V: TRBV11-2

CDR3: ASSRTVLTYNEQF
length: 13
J: TRBJ2-1
V: TRBV7-9

CDR3: ASSSTGYQASYT
length: 12
J: TRBJ1-2
V: TRBV5-6

CDR3: ASSPPFGTGGDTQY
length: 14
J: TRBJ2-3
V: TRBV18

CDR3: ASSFRQGEGETQY
length: 13
J: TRBJ2-5
V: TRBV5-5

CDR3: ASSTGQGGSPLH
length: 12
J: TRBJ1-6
V: TRBV6-5

CDR3: ASSRLAGGLSSYEQY
length: 15
J: TRBJ2-7
V: TRBV19

CDR3: ASSLVPTMNTEAF
length: 13
J: TRBJ1-1
V: TRBV5-4

CDR3: ASSSRSSGNTIY
length: 12
J: TRBJ1-3
V: TRBV11-2

CDR3: SVKSGGPYEQY
length: 11
J: TRBJ2-7
V: TRBV29-1

CDR3: ASSYRTTEAF
length: 10
J: TRBJ1-1
V: TRBV19

CDR3: AWDEGGMTYEQY
length: 12
J: TRBJ2-7
V: TRBV30